These 11 T cell receptor beta chains originate from one sample sequenced in a study of blood T cell repertoires in COVID-19. Clones were read by immunoSEQ multiplex PCR, and TCRdb kept only the in-frame ones, dropping some. There are about 170,000 clones in the sample; 85% occur only once, and about 3.5% lies in the top ten. The sample consisted of peripheral blood. These receptors originate from a human donor with acute or convalescent COVID-19. The donor label of this sample is uncertain.

The CDR3 loop reads CASSLAGGRGNQPQHF. CDR3 DNA: TGTGCCAGCAGCTTAGCGGGTGGGCGAGGCAATCAGCCCCAGCATTTT. The chain recombines TRBV7-2 with TRBJ1-5; D gene uncertain. CDR1 and CDR2 (germline): SGHTA, FQGNSA. The CDR3 contains 16 residues. Trimming pared 0 bases from V and 2 bases from J, leaving 11 bases between.

V gene TRBV9 combines with J gene TRBJ1-2; possibly TRBD1 for D (5 bases). This CDR3 region has 15 residues. Germline V gene sequence: CDR1 SGDLS, CDR2 YYNGEE. The V and J ends lost 0 bases and 6 bases respectively, with 15 bases between them. The CDR3, as DNA: TGTGCCAGCAGCGTAGGCCGGGGGTCAGGCCATGGCTACACCTTC. This encodes CASSVGRGSGHGYTF.

The CDR3 DNA follows: TGTGCCAGCAGTACGGACAGGGCCTACTATGGCTACACCTTC. It yields the protein CASSTDRAYYGYTF. This sequence joins TRBV6-5 and TRBJ1-2; TRBD1 aligns across 8 bases. V was pared by 5 bases and J by 3 bases, with 5 bases of the junction left unmatched. Germline values: CDR1 MNHEY, CDR2 SVGAGI. This CDR3 comprises 14 residues.

The chain uses TRBV5-1 and TRBJ1-1, with D possibly matching TRBD1 (5 bases). The V end lost 2 bases, the J end lost 3 bases, and 17 bases lay between the germline ends. Looked up from germline, CDR1 is SGHRS and CDR2 is YFSETQ. The CDR3 totals 16 residues. The CDR3 sequence is CASSLGFTGEYTEAFF. In nucleotides, the CDR3 is TGCGCCAGCAGCTTAGGATTCACAGGTGAATACACTGAAGCTTTCTTT. Combining the CDR3 with reference TRBV5-1 and TRBJ1-1 gives the whole variable domain KAGVTQTPRYLIKTRGQQVTLSCSPISGHRSVSWYQQTPGQGLQFLFEYFSETQRNKGNFPGRFSGRQFSNSRSEMNVSTLELGDSALYLCASSLGFTGEYTEAFFGQGTRLTVV.

This chain connects TRBV5-1 to TRBJ1-1; 7 positions match TRBD1. With V trimmed by 4 bases and J by 8 bases, 8 bases remained unmatched. From germline, CDR1 is SGHRS and CDR2 YFSETQ. The CDR3 contains 13 residues. CDR3 sequence: CASSGGTVEEAFF. CDR3 DNA: TGCGCCAGCAGCGGTGGGACAGTTGAGGAAGCTTTCTTT.

This chain connects TRBV25-1 to TRBJ1-2; D call uncertain. Germline V gene lookup returns CDR1 MGHDK and CDR2 SYGVNS. The CDR3 loop spans 15 amino acids. Trimming stripped 7 bases from V and 7 bases from J, with 22 bases between. The CDR3 loop reads CASTPSGRTIGGYTF. In DNA form, the CDR3 reads TGTGCCAGCACTCCTTCCGGGCGGACTATCGGTGGCTACACCTTC.

The chain's CDR3 is CASSRRQGTEAFF. CDR3 DNA sequence: TGTGCCAGCAGCCGGCGACAGGGCACTGAAGCTTTCTTT. The chain employs TRBV3-1 (or the pseudogene TRBV3-2) and TRBJ1-1, with TRBD1 matching 7 bases. The CDR3 has 13 residues. V trimming: 4 bases; J trimming: 4 bases; junction bases outside the gene matches: 3. The germline CDR1 and CDR2 sequences are LGHDT and YNNKEL (reference sequence).

The chain employs TRBV21-1 and TRBJ1-1; the table's D gene call, TRBD1, was not cross checked with the DNA. TRBV21-1 is designated a pseudogene. This CDR3 is 17 amino acids long. The CDR3 nucleotides read TGTGCCAGCAGCAAACCCAGGAAGGACAGGGCGAGCACTGAAGCTTTCTTT. Protein sequence: CASSKPRKDRASTEAFF.

This clone was detected a few times. The chain joins TRBV18 to TRBJ1-5; D gene ambiguous. CDR3 length: 17 residues. V was shortened by 4 bases and J by 1 base, with 17 bases between the two germline ends. CDR1 KGHSH and CDR2 LQKENI come from the germline V gene. The CDR3 is CASSRTGRGRSNQPQHF. The DNA for the CDR3 is TGTGCCAGCTCACGCACCGGGCGGGGTCGGAGCAATCAGCCCCAGCATTTT.

The chain uses TRBV16 and TRBJ1-1; weak D call: TRBD1 (5 bases). Germline CDR1 is KGHSY and CDR2 is FQNENV. V lost 2 bases and J 4 bases, leaving 11 bases between the germline ends. This CDR3 region has 14 residues. Here the CDR3 reads CASSQGGGVTEAFF. DNA of the CDR3: TGTGCCAGCAGCCAAGGCGGGGGGGTCACTGAAGCTTTCTTT.

This clone was seen more than once but under ten times. The chain joins TRBV7-9 to TRBJ1-2; D unclear. The germline V gene encodes CDR1 SEHNR and CDR2 FQNEAQ (reference sequence). Trimming pared 0 bases from V and 4 bases from J, leaving 9 bases between. The CDR3 spans 14 residues. CDR3: CASSLATSRYGYTF. In nucleotides, the CDR3 is TGTGCCAGCAGCTTAGCAACATCCCGCTATGGCTACACCTTC.